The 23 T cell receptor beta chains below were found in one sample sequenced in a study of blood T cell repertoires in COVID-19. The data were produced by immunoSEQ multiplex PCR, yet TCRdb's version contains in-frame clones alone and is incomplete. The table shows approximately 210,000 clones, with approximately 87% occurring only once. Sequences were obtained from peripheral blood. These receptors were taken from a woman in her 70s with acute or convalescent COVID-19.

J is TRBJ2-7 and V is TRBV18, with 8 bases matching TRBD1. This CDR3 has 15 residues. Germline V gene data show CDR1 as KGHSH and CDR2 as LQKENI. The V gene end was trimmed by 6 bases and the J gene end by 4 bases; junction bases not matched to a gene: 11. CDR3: CASSYERTGKYEQYF. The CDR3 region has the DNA TGTGCCAGCTCGTACGAAAGGACAGGGAAGTACGAGCAGTACTTC.

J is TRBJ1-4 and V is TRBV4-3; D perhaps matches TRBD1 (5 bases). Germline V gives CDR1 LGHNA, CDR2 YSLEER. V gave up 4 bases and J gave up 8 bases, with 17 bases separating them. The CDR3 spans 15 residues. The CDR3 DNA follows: TGCGCCAGCAGCCCAGCAGGGAACATCGAGGAAAAACTGTTTTTT. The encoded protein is CASSPAGNIEEKLFF.

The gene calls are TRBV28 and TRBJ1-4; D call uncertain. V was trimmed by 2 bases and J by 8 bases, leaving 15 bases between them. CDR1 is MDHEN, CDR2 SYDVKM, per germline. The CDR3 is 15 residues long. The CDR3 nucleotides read TGTGCCAGCAGTTTACTCCCGGCGGGTCGGGAAAAACTGTTTTTT. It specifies CASSLLPAGREKLFF. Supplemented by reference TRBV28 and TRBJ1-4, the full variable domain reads DVKVTQSSRYLVKRTGEKVFLECVQDMDHENMFWYRQDPGLGLRLIYFSYDVKMKEKGDIPEGYSVSREKKERFSLILESASTNQTSMYLCASSLLPAGREKLFFGSGTQLSVL.

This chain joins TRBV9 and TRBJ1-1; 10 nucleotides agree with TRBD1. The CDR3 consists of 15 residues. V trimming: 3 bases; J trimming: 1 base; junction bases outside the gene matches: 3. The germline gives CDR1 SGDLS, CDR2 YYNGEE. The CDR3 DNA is TGTGCCAGCAGCGCCAGGGACAGGGGGAACACTGAAGCTTTCTTT. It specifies CASSARDRGNTEAFF.

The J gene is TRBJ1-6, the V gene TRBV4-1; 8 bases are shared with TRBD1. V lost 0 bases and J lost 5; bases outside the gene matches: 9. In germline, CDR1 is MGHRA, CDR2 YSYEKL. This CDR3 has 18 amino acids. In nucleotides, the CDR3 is TGCGCCAGCAGCCAAGACAGGGGGCGAACATTAAATAATTCACCCCTCCACTTT. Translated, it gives CASSQDRGRTLNNSPLHF.

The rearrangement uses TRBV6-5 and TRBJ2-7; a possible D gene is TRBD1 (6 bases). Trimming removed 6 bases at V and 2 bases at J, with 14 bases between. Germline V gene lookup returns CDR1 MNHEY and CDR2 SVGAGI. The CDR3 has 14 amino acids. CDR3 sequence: CASSRDAGAYEQYF. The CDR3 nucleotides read TGTGCCAGCAGCCGAGACGCAGGGGCCTACGAGCAGTACTTC.

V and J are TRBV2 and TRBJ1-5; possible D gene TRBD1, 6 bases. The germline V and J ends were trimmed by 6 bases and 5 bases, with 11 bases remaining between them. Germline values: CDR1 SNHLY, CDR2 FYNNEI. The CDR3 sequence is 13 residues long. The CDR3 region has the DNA TGTGCCAGCAGGGCAGGGGCCGATCAGCCCCAGCATTTT. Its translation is CASRAGADQPQHF. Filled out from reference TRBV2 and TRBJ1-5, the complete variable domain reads EPEVTQTPSHQVTQMGQEVILRCVPISNHLYFYWYRQILGQKVEFLVSFYNNEISEKSEIFDDQFSVERPDGSNFTLKIRSTKLEDSAMYFCASRAGADQPQHFGDGTRLSIL.

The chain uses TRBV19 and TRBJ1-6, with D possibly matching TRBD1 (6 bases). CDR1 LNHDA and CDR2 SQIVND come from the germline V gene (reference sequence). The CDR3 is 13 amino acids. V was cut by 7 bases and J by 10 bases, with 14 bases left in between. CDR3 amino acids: CASIGAGESPLHF. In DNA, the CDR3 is TGTGCCAGTATTGGGGCAGGGGAATCACCCCTCCACTTT. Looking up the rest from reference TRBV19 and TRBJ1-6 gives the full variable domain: DGGITQSPKYLFRKEGQNVTLSCEQNLNHDAMYWYRQDPGQGLRLIYYSQIVNDFQKGDIAEGYSVSREKKESFPLTVTSAQKNPTAFYLCASIGAGESPLHFGNGTRLTVT.

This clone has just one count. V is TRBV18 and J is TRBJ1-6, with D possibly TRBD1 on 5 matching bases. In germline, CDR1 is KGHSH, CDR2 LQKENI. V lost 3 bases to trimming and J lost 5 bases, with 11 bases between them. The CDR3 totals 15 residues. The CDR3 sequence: CASSPGGPNNSPLHF. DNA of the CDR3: TGTGCCAGCTCACCGGGGGGACCTAATAATTCACCCCTCCACTTT.

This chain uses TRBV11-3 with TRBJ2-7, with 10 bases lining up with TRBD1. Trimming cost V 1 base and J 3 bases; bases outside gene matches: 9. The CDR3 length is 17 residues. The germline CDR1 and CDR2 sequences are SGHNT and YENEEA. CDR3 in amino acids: CASSLVGPGQGYYEQYF. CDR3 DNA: TGTGCCAGCAGCTTAGTGGGGCCGGGACAGGGGTACTACGAGCAGTACTTC.

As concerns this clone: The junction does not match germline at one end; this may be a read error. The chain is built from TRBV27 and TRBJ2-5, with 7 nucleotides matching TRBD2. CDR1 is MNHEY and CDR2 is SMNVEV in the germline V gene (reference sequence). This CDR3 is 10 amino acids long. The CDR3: CASRPGLLNF. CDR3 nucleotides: TGTGCCAGCAGGCCGGGACTACTGAACTTC.

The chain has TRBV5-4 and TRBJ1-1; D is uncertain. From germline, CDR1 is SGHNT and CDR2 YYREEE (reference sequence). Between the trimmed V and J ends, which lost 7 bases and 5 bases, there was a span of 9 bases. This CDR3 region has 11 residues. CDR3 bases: TGTGCCAGCTTTAGTGCTACTGAAGCTTTCTTT. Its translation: CASFSATEAFF.

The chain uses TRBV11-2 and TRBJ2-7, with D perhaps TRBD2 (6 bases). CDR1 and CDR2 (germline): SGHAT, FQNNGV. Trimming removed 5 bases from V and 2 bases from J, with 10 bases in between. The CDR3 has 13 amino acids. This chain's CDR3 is CASSPWGAYEQYF. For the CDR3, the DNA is TGTGCCAGCAGCCCGTGGGGGGCCTACGAGCAGTACTTC.

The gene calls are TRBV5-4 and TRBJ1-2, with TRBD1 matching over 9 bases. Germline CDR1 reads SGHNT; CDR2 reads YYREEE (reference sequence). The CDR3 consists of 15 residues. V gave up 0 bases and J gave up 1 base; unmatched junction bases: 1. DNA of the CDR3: TGTGCCAGCAGCTTGGACAGGGGGCGTAACTATGGCTACACCTTC. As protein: CASSLDRGRNYGYTF.

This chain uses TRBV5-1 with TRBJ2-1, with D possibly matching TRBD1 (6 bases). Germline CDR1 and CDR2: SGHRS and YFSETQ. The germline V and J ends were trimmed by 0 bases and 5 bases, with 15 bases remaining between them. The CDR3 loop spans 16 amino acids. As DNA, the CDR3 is TGCGCCAGCAGCTTGGGGGGGCTCGGGACCCACAATGAGCAGTTCTTC. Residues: CASSLGGLGTHNEQFF.

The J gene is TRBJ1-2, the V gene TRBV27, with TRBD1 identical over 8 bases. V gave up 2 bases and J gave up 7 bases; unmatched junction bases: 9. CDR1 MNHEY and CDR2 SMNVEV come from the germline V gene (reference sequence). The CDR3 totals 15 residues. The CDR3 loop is CASSLARDRYIGYTF. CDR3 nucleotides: TGTGCCAGCAGTTTAGCTAGGGACAGGTATATTGGCTACACCTTC.

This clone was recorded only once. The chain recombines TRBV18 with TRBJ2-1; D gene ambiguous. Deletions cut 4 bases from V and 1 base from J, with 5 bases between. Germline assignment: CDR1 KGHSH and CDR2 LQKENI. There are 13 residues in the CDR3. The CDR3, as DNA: TGTGCCAGCTCACTTGAGTCCTACAATGAGCAGTTCTTC. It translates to CASSLESYNEQFF.

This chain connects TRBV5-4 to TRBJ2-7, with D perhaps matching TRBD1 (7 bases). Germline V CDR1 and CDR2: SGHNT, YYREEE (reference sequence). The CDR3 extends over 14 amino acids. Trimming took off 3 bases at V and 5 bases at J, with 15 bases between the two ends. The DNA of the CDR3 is TGTGCCAGCAGCTCACAGGGGAGGAAACACGAGCAGTACTTC. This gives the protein CASSSQGRKHEQYF.

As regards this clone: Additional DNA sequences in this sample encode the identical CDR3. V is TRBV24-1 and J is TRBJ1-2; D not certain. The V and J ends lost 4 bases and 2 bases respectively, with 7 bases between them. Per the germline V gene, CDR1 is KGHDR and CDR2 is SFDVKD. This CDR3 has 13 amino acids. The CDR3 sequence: CATSESQNYGYTF. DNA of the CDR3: TGTGCCACCAGTGAAAGTCAGAACTATGGCTACACCTTC.

DNA for the CDR3: TGCGCCAGCAGCTTACAGAGTTTCGAGCAGTTCTTC. The encoded protein is CASSLQSFEQFF. V is TRBV5-1 and J is TRBJ2-1, with D hard to call. V was cut by 2 bases and J by 10 bases, with 10 bases left in between. Germline CDR1 SGHRS, CDR2 YFSETQ. This CDR3 is built from 12 residues.

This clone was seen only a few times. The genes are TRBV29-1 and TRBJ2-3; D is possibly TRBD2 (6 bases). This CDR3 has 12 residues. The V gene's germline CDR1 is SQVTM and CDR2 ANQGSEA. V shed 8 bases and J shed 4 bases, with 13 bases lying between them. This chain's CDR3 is CSSGGTPDTQYF. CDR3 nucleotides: TGCAGCTCAGGAGGGACTCCAGATACGCAGTATTTT.

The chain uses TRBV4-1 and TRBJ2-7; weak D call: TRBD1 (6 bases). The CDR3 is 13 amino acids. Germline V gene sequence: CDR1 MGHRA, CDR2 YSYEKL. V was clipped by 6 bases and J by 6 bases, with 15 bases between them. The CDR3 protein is CASRTGTSGEQYF. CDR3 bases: TGCGCCAGCAGAACAGGGACATCGGGCGAGCAGTACTTC.

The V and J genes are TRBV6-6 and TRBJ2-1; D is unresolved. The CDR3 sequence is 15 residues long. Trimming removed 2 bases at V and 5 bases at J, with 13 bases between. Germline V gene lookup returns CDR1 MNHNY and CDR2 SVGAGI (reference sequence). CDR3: CASSYLSLKNNEQFF. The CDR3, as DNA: TGTGCCAGCAGTTACCTGTCACTAAAAAACAATGAGCAGTTCTTC.